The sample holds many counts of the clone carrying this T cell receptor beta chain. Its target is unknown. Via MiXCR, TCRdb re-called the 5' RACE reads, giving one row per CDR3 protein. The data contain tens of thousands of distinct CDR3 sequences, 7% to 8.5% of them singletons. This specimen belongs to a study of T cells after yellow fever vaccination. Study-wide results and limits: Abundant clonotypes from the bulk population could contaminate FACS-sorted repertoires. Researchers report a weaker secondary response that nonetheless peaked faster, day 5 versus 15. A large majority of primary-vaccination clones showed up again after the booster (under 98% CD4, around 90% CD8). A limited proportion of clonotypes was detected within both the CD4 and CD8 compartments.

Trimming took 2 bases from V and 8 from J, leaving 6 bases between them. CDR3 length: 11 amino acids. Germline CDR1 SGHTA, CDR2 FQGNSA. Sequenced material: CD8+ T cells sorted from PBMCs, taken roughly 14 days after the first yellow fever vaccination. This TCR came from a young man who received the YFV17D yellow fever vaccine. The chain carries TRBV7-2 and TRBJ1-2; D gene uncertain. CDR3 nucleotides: TGTGCCAGCAGCTTAAATCGGGGCTACACCTTC. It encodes CASSLNRGYTF.